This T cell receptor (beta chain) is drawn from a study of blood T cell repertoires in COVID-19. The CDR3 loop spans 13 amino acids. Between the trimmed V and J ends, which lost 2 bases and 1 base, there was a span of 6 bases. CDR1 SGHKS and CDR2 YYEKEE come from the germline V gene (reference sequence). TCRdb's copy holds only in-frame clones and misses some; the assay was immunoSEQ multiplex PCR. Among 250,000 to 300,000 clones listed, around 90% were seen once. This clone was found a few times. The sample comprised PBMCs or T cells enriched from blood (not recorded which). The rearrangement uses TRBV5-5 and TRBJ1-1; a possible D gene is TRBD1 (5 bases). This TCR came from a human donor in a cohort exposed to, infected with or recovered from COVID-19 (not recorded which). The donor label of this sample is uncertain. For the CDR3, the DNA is TGTGCCAGCAGCTTTGACAGGAACACTGAAGCTTTCTTT. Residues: CASSFDRNTEAFF.